Below, one TCR beta chain is given with its context. Its antigen remains unidentified. TCRdb passed the 5' RACE reads through MiXCR, listing each CDR3 protein once. The sample has about 400,000 distinct CDR3 sequences; 13% to 15% are singletons. The data are from a study of T-cell memory formation after mild COVID-19. Broader study findings: Contracting CD4+ clones sat mainly in CM and EM; CD8+ in EMRA. Pre-infection memory harbored some responding clones, suggesting cross-reactive memory joined. In second-wave clones peaking day 37, SARS-CoV-2 specificity remained unconfirmed. Contracting clones from day 15 to 85 showed balanced CD4/CD8; later expanders favored CD4+.

Per germline, CDR1 DFQATT and CDR2 SNEGSKA (reference sequence). This CDR3 region has 14 residues. V lost 3 bases and J 3 bases, leaving 11 bases between the germline ends. The chain joins TRBV20-1 to TRBJ1-4; D ambiguous. Sequencing used PBMCs or a T cell subset sorted from them (not recorded which). This TCR was sampled from a young man who had mild COVID-19 (a few samples of this study predate the infection). Cell type and time point are not known. The CDR3 region has the DNA TGCAGTGCTAGTAGCACAGAATCTAATGAAAAACTGTTTTTT. As protein: CSASSTESNEKLFF.